A selection of T cell receptor beta chains follows, all from one sample in a study of T-cell reconstitution after alpha-beta-depleted transplantation in children. Each CDR3 protein gets one entry after TCRdb re-called the PCR reads with MiXCR. The sample includes hundreds of thousands of distinct CDR3 sequences, approximately 29% seen only once; the top ten take 2.4%. Sequenced material: PBMCs from the stem cell graft donor, taken from the stem cell graft. These receptors were taken from a human donor who donated a stem cell graft to a child with aplastic anemia. CDR3s include the opening cysteine and the closing phenylalanine or tryptophan. A D gene is named only where the DNA matches it firmly. Clone size is not always given. Where it is, it says once, few, many or a class for expanded clones.

D	size	V	J	DNA	CDR3
NA	few	TRBV2	TRBJ2-4	TGTGCCAGCAGTGCTGAATTGGCCAAAAACATTCAGTACTTC	CASSAELAKNIQYF
TRBD2	few	TRBV7-8	TRBJ2-3	TGTGCCAGCAGTATCCCGGGAGGCCTGGATACGCAGTATTTT	CASSIPGGLDTQYF
TRBD1	NA	TRBV7-8	TRBJ1-1	TGTGCCAGCAGCTCAGACAGGGGAATGAACACTGAAGCTTTCTTT	CASSSDRGMNTEAFF
TRBD1	NA	TRBV7-2	TRBJ1-1	TGTGCCAGCAGCGACGACAGGGGGGGGACTGAAGCTTTCTTT	CASSDDRGGTEAFF
NA	few	TRBV30	TRBJ1-4	TGTGCCTGGAGGGAGGAAGGGGAAAAACTGTTTTTT	CAWREEGEKLFF
NA	few	TRBV5-6	TRBJ2-1	TGTGCCAGCAGCACCCGCGGGGGCGCCTACAATGAGCAGTTCTTC	CASSTRGGAYNEQFF
TRBD1	few	TRBV7-6	TRBJ2-2	TGTGCCAGCAGCTATCACAGGGGGGACACCGGGGAGCTGTTTTTT	CASSYHRGDTGELFF
TRBD2	few	TRBV18	TRBJ2-1	TGTGCCAGCTCACCATCAGTAAGACTAGCGGCCTACAATGAGCAGTTCTTC	CASSPSVRLAAYNEQFF
NA	once	TRBV7-9	TRBJ1-1	TGTGCCAGCAGCCCCTTCTCGGCGGTCACATCTTCAACTGAAGCTTTCTTT	CASSPFSAVTSSTEAFF
NA	few	TRBV10-3	TRBJ2-1	TGTGCCACCGGGACGGGGGACAATGAGCAGTTCTTC	CATGTGDNEQFF
TRBD1	NA	TRBV5-1	TRBJ2-2	TGCGCCAGCAGCTCCGGAGGACAGGGGAGCACCGGGGAGCTGTTTTTT	CASSSGGQGSTGELFF
TRBD1	NA	TRBV7-9	TRBJ2-7	TGTGCCAGCAGCGCAAGGGACAGCACACCCTACGAGCAGTACTTC	CASSARDSTPYEQYF
NA	NA	TRBV28	TRBJ2-7	TGTGCCAGCAGTCCTCGGACAGACTACGAGCAGTACTTC	CASSPRTDYEQYF
NA	NA	TRBV4-3	TRBJ2-2	TGCGCCAGCAGCCAAGATCTAGGTCAAAAGAACACCGGGGAGCTGTTTTTT	CASSQDLGQKNTGELFF
NA	few	TRBV3-1	TRBJ2-4	TGTGCCAGCAGCCAATCCAGAGTAGCCAAAAACATTCAGTACTTC	CASSQSRVAKNIQYF
NA	NA	TRBV27	TRBJ1-1	TGTGCCAGCAGTCACCGCCGGGACCAGAACACTGAAGCTTTCTTT	CASSHRRDQNTEAFF
NA	NA	TRBV20-1	TRBJ2-5	TGCAGTGCTAGAGAACCGTGGGAAGAGACCCAGTACTTC	CSAREPWEETQYF
NA	few	TRBV13	TRBJ1-3	TGTGCCAGCAGCTTAACGATAGGGCAGACCTCTGGAAACACCATATATTTT	CASSLTIGQTSGNTIYF